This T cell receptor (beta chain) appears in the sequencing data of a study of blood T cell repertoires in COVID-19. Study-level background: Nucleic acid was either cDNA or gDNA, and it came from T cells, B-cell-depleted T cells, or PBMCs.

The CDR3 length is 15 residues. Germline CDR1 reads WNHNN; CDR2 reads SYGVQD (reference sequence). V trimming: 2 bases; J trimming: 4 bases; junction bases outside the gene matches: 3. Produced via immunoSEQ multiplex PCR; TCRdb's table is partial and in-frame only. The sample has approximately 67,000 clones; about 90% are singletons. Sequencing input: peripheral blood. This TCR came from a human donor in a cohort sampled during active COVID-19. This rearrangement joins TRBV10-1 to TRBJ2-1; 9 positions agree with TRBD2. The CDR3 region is CASSESLAGYNEQFF. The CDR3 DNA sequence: TGCGCCAGCAGTGAGAGTCTAGCGGGATACAATGAGCAGTTCTTC.